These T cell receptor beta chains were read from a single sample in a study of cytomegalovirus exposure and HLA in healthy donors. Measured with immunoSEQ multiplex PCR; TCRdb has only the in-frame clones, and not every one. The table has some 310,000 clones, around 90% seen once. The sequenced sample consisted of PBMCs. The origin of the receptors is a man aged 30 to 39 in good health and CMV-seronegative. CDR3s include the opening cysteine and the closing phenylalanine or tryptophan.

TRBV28 CASGRGLDIYGYTF
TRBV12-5 CASAESAVRELFF
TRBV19 CASSSRQGKEQYF
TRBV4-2 CASSQDPQTNTEAFF
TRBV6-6 CASSKQGTGELFF
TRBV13 CASSFTGSTDTQYF
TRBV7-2 CASSLVGAFSNQPQHF
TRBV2 CASSEIQVSPLHF
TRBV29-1 CSVQTGYNGYTF
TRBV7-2 CASSLGGTLSYEQYF
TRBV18 CASSAIKTRAYTDTQYF
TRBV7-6 CASSKSGRSLGSPLHF
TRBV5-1 CASSFETGGNTIYF
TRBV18 CASSPVSTSGVVVGGGTDTQYF
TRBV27 CASSPQDGLFTGELFF
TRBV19 CASSSKDSSGNTIYF
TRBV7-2 CASSSTRGLGEQFF
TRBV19 CASEPSGVGYNEQFF
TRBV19 CASSMLYSQAFF
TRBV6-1 CASSALLAGYTDTQYF
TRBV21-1 CASTRGTGRYEQYF
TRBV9 CASSVEGATDTQYF
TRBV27 CASSLRQGRAVDEQFF
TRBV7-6 CASSETEEPYNEQFF
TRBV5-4 CASSSPGQGLYEQYF
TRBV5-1 CASSLHPGQPQHF
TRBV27 CASSTAGRRAQYF